The rows below give T cell receptor beta chains drawn from one sample of a study of human CD8 memory T cell subsets. Reanalyzing the 5' RACE reads, TCRdb keeps one entry per CDR3 protein, without DNA. This table holds around 9,800 distinct CDR3 sequences. Sequencing was carried out using CD8+ T cells from PBMCs. These receptors all stem from a human donor in good health. Each CDR3 is given with its conserved first and last residue. Only some rows state a clone size, as once, few, many or a class for expanded clones.

v_call: TRBV29-1; clone_size: -; j_call: TRBJ2-7; cdr3_aa: CSVSSGGTSYEQYF
v_call: TRBV2; clone_size: -; j_call: TRBJ1-1; cdr3_aa: CASRNPRGEAFF
v_call: TRBV14; clone_size: -; j_call: TRBJ2-7; cdr3_aa: CASSQGTGWYEQYF
v_call: TRBV4-1; clone_size: -; j_call: TRBJ1-2; cdr3_aa: CASSQEEGAHYGYTF
v_call: TRBV5-1; clone_size: medium-sized; j_call: TRBJ2-1; cdr3_aa: CASSLRQGNEQFF
v_call: TRBV7-8; clone_size: -; j_call: TRBJ2-5; cdr3_aa: CASSRIPETGYVMETQYF
v_call: TRBV29-1; clone_size: -; j_call: TRBJ2-7; cdr3_aa: CSASGTSGSAGYEQYF
v_call: TRBV21-1; clone_size: -; j_call: TRBJ2-3; cdr3_aa: CASSKVSGRDRTDTQYF
v_call: TRBV7-3; clone_size: -; j_call: TRBJ2-3; cdr3_aa: CASSLAGGRVPDTQYF
v_call: TRBV5-1; clone_size: -; j_call: TRBJ2-1; cdr3_aa: CASSAFHRGQNEQFF
v_call: TRBV5-4; clone_size: -; j_call: TRBJ2-7; cdr3_aa: CASSLGAGDEQYF
v_call: TRBV6-5; clone_size: -; j_call: TRBJ2-3; cdr3_aa: CASSYAGTSGTDTQYF
v_call: TRBV5-6; clone_size: medium-sized; j_call: TRBJ1-5; cdr3_aa: CASSLADGFNQPQHF
v_call: TRBV7-7; clone_size: -; j_call: TRBJ2-3; cdr3_aa: CASSRTAAPTDTQYF
v_call: TRBV28; clone_size: medium-sized; j_call: TRBJ1-3; cdr3_aa: CASSKALGVSGNTIYF
v_call: TRBV27; clone_size: -; j_call: TRBJ2-1; cdr3_aa: CASSLFSAGSSYNEQFF
v_call: TRBV9; clone_size: medium-sized; j_call: TRBJ2-3; cdr3_aa: CASSVVLAGDTQYF
v_call: TRBV7-9; clone_size: -; j_call: TRBJ2-3; cdr3_aa: CASSPRALTDTQYF
v_call: TRBV6-5; clone_size: -; j_call: TRBJ2-5; cdr3_aa: CASSYGAGSLETQYF
v_call: TRBV27; clone_size: -; j_call: TRBJ2-1; cdr3_aa: CASSLSLRSLLNEQFF
v_call: TRBV12-3/TRBV12-4; clone_size: -; j_call: TRBJ2-1; cdr3_aa: CASSYLAQLNEQFF
v_call: TRBV7-6; clone_size: -; j_call: TRBJ2-1; cdr3_aa: CASSPTGVYNEQFF
v_call: TRBV9; clone_size: -; j_call: TRBJ2-1; cdr3_aa: CASQALSYNEQFF
v_call: TRBV10-1; clone_size: -; j_call: TRBJ2-2; cdr3_aa: CASSEFPGTGELFF
v_call: TRBV29-1; clone_size: medium-sized; j_call: TRBJ2-3; cdr3_aa: CSVVMGPSTDTQYF
v_call: TRBV10-1; clone_size: -; j_call: TRBJ2-7; cdr3_aa: CASSESTGGSYEQYF
v_call: TRBV7-6; clone_size: -; j_call: TRBJ2-7; cdr3_aa: CASSISGTETYEQYF
v_call: TRBV20-1; clone_size: -; j_call: TRBJ2-5; cdr3_aa: CSARGFTGGRSETQYF
v_call: TRBV27; clone_size: -; j_call: TRBJ2-7; cdr3_aa: CASSLSPRGSYEQYF
v_call: TRBV7-3; clone_size: medium-sized; j_call: TRBJ1-6; cdr3_aa: CASSLTAVGQGFSPLHF
v_call: TRBV12-3/TRBV12-4; clone_size: -; j_call: TRBJ2-3; cdr3_aa: CASERGWGGQYF
v_call: TRBV5-5; clone_size: -; j_call: TRBJ1-5; cdr3_aa: CASSQYRGHLEDQPQHF
v_call: TRBV11-2; clone_size: -; j_call: TRBJ2-3; cdr3_aa: CASSLGLNTDTQYF
v_call: TRBV10-3; clone_size: large; j_call: TRBJ1-2; cdr3_aa: CAISESTVSYGYTF
v_call: TRBV13; clone_size: -; j_call: TRBJ2-2; cdr3_aa: CASSHGLAGTGELFF
v_call: TRBV24-1; clone_size: -; j_call: TRBJ2-1; cdr3_aa: CATSDSAGGVDEQFF
v_call: TRBV6-2/TRBV6-3; clone_size: -; j_call: TRBJ2-2; cdr3_aa: CASSLARTGELFF
v_call: TRBV15; clone_size: -; j_call: TRBJ1-3; cdr3_aa: CATDRDYSGNTIYF
v_call: TRBV7-9; clone_size: -; j_call: TRBJ2-1; cdr3_aa: CASSLERQEQFF
v_call: TRBV7-3; clone_size: -; j_call: TRBJ2-5; cdr3_aa: CASSLRTGETQYF
v_call: TRBV6-1; clone_size: -; j_call: TRBJ2-2; cdr3_aa: CASSEFGRNTGELFF
v_call: TRBV20-1; clone_size: -; j_call: TRBJ2-3; cdr3_aa: CSAPLAGAEADTQYF
v_call: TRBV4-1; clone_size: -; j_call: TRBJ2-1; cdr3_aa: CASSQDHTGGRLGEQFF
v_call: TRBV5-1; clone_size: -; j_call: TRBJ2-2; cdr3_aa: CASSFGRNGEIGTGELFF
v_call: TRBV4-2; clone_size: -; j_call: TRBJ1-1; cdr3_aa: CASSQWKGGEAFF
v_call: TRBV6-5; clone_size: -; j_call: TRBJ2-7; cdr3_aa: CASSYSEGSYEQYF
v_call: TRBV29-1; clone_size: -; j_call: TRBJ2-2; cdr3_aa: CSARLGDTGELFF
v_call: TRBV29-1; clone_size: medium-sized; j_call: TRBJ1-4; cdr3_aa: CSVEGTGSEKLFF
v_call: TRBV29-1; clone_size: -; j_call: TRBJ2-7; cdr3_aa: CSVGGPDRDPYEQYF
v_call: TRBV19; clone_size: -; j_call: TRBJ2-1; cdr3_aa: CASKAGQGYNEQFF
v_call: TRBV27; clone_size: -; j_call: TRBJ2-1; cdr3_aa: CASNRPGQGYNEQFF
v_call: TRBV3-1; clone_size: -; j_call: TRBJ2-5; cdr3_aa: CASSGSEQETQYF
v_call: TRBV9; clone_size: -; j_call: TRBJ2-7; cdr3_aa: CASSVSGGIDEQYF
v_call: TRBV9; clone_size: -; j_call: TRBJ1-3; cdr3_aa: CASSPKQAPSTSGNTIYF
v_call: TRBV2; clone_size: -; j_call: TRBJ2-7; cdr3_aa: CASSHDRTYEQYF